This T cell receptor (beta chain) was sequenced during a study of blood T cell repertoires in COVID-19. Background on the study: The United States, Italy and Spain were the sources of the acute and convalescent COVID-19 samples. The cDNA or gDNA used as material had been derived from T cells, B-cell-depleted T cells, or PBMCs.

Germline-derived CDR1 and CDR2 are SGHTA and FQGNSA. CDR3 length: 15 residues. The ends were cut back, 0 bases at V and 1 base at J, with 9 bases in the middle. A single count supports this clone. Source study methods: Reference gene primer amplification gave nucleated cell count estimates. TCRdb keeps only in-frame clones here, not all; method: immunoSEQ multiplex PCR. V and J calls and clone size follow that table, whereas D and trimming were derived from the DNA. The sample lists approximately 100,000 clones; 91% were seen once. This sequence originates from a man aged 45-65 years with acute or convalescent COVID-19. Sequences were obtained from peripheral blood. This sequence joins TRBV7-2 and TRBJ2-5; D is possibly TRBD2 (6 bases). CDR3 in DNA: TGTGCCAGCAGCTTAGCGGGGGGAGGCCAAGAGACCCAGTACTTC. Protein product: CASSLAGGGQETQYF. Variable domain in full (rest from reference TRBV7-2 and TRBJ2-5): GAGVSQSPSNKVTEKGKDVELRCDPISGHTALYWYRQSLGQGLEFLIYFQGNSAPDKSGLPSDRFSAERTGGSVSTLTIQRTQQEDSAVYLCASSLAGGGQETQYFGPGTRLLVL.